This TCR beta chain is drawn from a study of blood T cell repertoires in COVID-19. The wider study: Both acute and convalescent COVID-19 samples were obtained from the United States, Italy and Spain.

Germline values: CDR1 SGHNT, CDR2 YENEEA. Trimming cost V 0 bases and J 8 bases, with 10 bases left between them. The CDR3 consists of 13 residues. Produced via immunoSEQ multiplex PCR; TCRdb's table is partial and in-frame only. The sample has around 300,000 clones, 88% seen once; the top ten hold about 5%. Donors of Cohort 3 who recovered were those that had two negative PCRs, clearance, or symptom resolution. V usage is TRBV11-3 and J usage is TRBJ1-1; D not resolved. This receptor was obtained from a man aged 25-40 years who had recovered from COVID-19. Specimen: PBMCs or T cells enriched from blood (not recorded which). CDR3 DNA: TGTGCCAGCAGCTTAGATCGGGGAGAAGAAGCTTTCTTT. Its translation is CASSLDRGEEAFF.